These 11 T cell receptor beta chains came from one sample sequenced in a study of control samples from healthy donors and cancer patients. Measured with immunoSEQ multiplex PCR; TCRdb has only the in-frame clones, and not every one. The repertoire holds some 120,000 clones, with over 90% as singletons. Sequencing input: blood. These TCRs come from a man younger than 40 in good health.

The CDR3, as DNA: TGTGCCAGCAGCGCCCGGGGGGGGACAGATACGCAGTATTTT. Protein sequence: CASSARGGTDTQYF. This chain joins TRBV5-4 and TRBJ2-3, with 8 bases fitting TRBD2. The CDR3 is 14 residues long. Looked up from germline, CDR1 is SGHNT and CDR2 is YYREEE (reference sequence). V shed 4 bases, J shed 3 bases, and the junction held 4 bases outside the gene matches. Drawing the rest from reference TRBV5-4 and TRBJ2-3, the complete variable domain is ETGVTQSPTHLIKTRGQQVTLRCSSQSGHNTVSWYQQALGQGPQFIFQYYREEENGRGNFPPRFSGLQFPNYSSELNVNALELDDSALYLCASSARGGTDTQYFGPGTRLTVL.

This chain uses TRBV3-1 (or the pseudogene TRBV3-2) with TRBJ2-1; D may be TRBD1 or TRBD2 (5 bases each). The V gene lost 4 bases and the J gene lost 9 bases, with 10 bases spanning the gap. The CDR3 is 12 amino acids. Germline V gene sequence: CDR1 LGHDT, CDR2 YNNKEL (reference sequence). As DNA, the CDR3 is TGTGCCAGCAGCCTGGGACCCGGTGAGCAGTTCTTC. Translated: CASSLGPGEQFF.

As regards this clone: This same CDR3 is encoded by further DNA sequences in the sample. The chain has TRBV4-2 and TRBJ2-7; 7 bases fit TRBD1. This CDR3 contains 14 residues. Germline V gives CDR1 LGHNA, CDR2 YNFKEQ. V lost 4 bases to trimming and J lost 3 bases; unmatched junction nucleotides: 6. CDR3 amino acids: CASSRKQGNYEQYF. The CDR3, as DNA: TGTGCCAGCAGCCGAAAACAGGGGAACTACGAGCAGTACTTC.

V is TRBV5-5 and J is TRBJ2-1; perhaps TRBD1 as D (6 bases). The length of the CDR3 is 17 residues. From germline, CDR1 is SGHKS and CDR2 YYEKEE (reference sequence). With 0 bases removed from V and 9 bases from J, the gap between germline ends came to 22 bases. This CDR3 reads CASSLVATGTVVGEQFF. In DNA, the CDR3 is TGTGCCAGCAGCTTGGTGGCAACAGGGACGGTCGTAGGTGAGCAGTTCTTC.

This clone has only one observation. The CDR3 DNA reads as TGCGCCAGCAGCCCGCAGGGGGGCCTGAATGAAAAACTGTTTTTT. Protein product: CASSPQGGLNEKLFF. The V and J genes are TRBV4-1 and TRBJ1-4, with 7 bases lining up with TRBD1. Losses at the gene ends were 4 bases for V and 5 bases for J; bases not matched to a gene: 7. This CDR3 spans 15 amino acids. Germline V CDR1 and CDR2: MGHRA, YSYEKL.

J is TRBJ1-2 and V is TRBV19; 8 bases are shared with TRBD1. J was trimmed by 6 bases and V by 6 bases; bases with no gene match: 15. Germline CDR1 LNHDA, CDR2 SQIVND (reference sequence). The CDR3 covers 16 residues. The CDR3 sequence: CASSLARAGGPDGYTF. The CDR3 DNA reads TGTGCCAGTAGCTTGGCTAGGGCAGGGGGCCCGGATGGCTACACCTTC.

This clone was recorded once. The chain is built from TRBV12-3 or TRBV12-4 and TRBJ2-5; no firm D call. The length of the CDR3 is 13 residues. V gave up 2 bases and J gave up 5 bases, with 9 bases separating them. DNA of the CDR3: TGTGCCAGCAGTTTAAATTGGGTGGAGACCCAGTACTTC. It yields the protein CASSLNWVETQYF.

The chain joins TRBV11-3 to TRBJ2-5, with 9 bases lining up with TRBD1. CDR3 size: 15 residues. V shed 5 bases and J 5 bases; nucleotides not matched to a gene: 9. Germline loops: CDR1 SGHNT, CDR2 YENEEA. The CDR3 here is CASSRQGQGEETQYF. The CDR3 DNA sequence: TGTGCCAGCAGCCGCCAGGGACAGGGAGAGGAGACCCAGTACTTC.

V is TRBV7-2 and J is TRBJ1-3, with D possibly being TRBD1 (5 bases). The ends were cut back, 5 bases at V and 4 bases at J, with 18 bases in the middle. The CDR3 length is 16 residues. Germline CDR1 is SGHTA and CDR2 is FQGNSA. In DNA, the CDR3 is TGTGCCAGCAGCCCTCGGCAGGGCCCGCGGGGAAACACCATATATTTT. It codes for CASSPRQGPRGNTIYF.

V gene TRBV3-1 (or the pseudogene TRBV3-2) combines with J gene TRBJ2-1; TRBD2 matches at 7 bases. This CDR3 is built from 17 residues. The V gene end was trimmed by 3 bases and the J gene end by 0 bases; junction bases not matched to a gene: 8. Per germline, CDR1 LGHDT and CDR2 YNNKEL (reference sequence). CDR3 region: CASSQFLAESSYNEQFF. The CDR3 region has the DNA TGTGCCAGCAGCCAGTTCCTAGCGGAAAGCTCCTACAATGAGCAGTTCTTC.

The V and J genes are TRBV19 and TRBJ1-1; D remains ambiguous. This CDR3 comprises 14 residues. Germline CDR1 is LNHDA and CDR2 is SQIVND (reference sequence). Trimming shortened V by 3 bases and J by 5 bases, and 13 bases separated the two germline ends. The CDR3 sequence: CASSMEPRTTEAFF. In DNA, the CDR3 is TGTGCCAGTAGTATGGAACCGAGGACTACTGAAGCTTTCTTT.